A selection of T cell receptor beta chains follows, all from one sample in a study of Ad26.COV2.S vaccination and SARS-CoV-2 variants. Clones were sequenced by immunoSEQ multiplex PCR, and TCRdb holds only the in-frame ones, with some missing. Among 300,000 to 450,000 clones listed, more than 75% were seen once. Specimen: peripheral blood, collected in a trial of Ad26.COV2.S vaccine versus placebo. These receptors all stem from a person aged 18-60 years who received the Ad26.COV2.S COVID-19 vaccine or a placebo. CDR3s leave out the opening cysteine and the closing phenylalanine or tryptophan. The D gene is left open where the match is weak.

CDR3 protein: ASSSQGGNTEAF; J gene: TRBJ1-1; CDR3 length: 12; D gene: TRBD1; V gene: TRBV5-1
CDR3 protein: ASSESWDSKNFNTDTQY; J gene: TRBJ2-3; CDR3 length: 17; D gene: TRBD1; V gene: TRBV10-1
CDR3 protein: ASSSYGEGNYEQY; J gene: TRBJ2-7; CDR3 length: 13; D gene: TRBD2; V gene: TRBV7-6
CDR3 protein: ASSLGGGNYNEQF; J gene: TRBJ2-1; CDR3 length: 13; D gene: TRBD2; V gene: TRBV11-2
CDR3 protein: ASSLAMETQY; J gene: TRBJ2-5; CDR3 length: 10; D gene: NA; V gene: TRBV5-1
CDR3 protein: ASSAGDSYNSPLH; J gene: TRBJ1-6; CDR3 length: 13; D gene: NA; V gene: TRBV25-1
CDR3 protein: ATSRTRTEYYGYT; J gene: TRBJ1-2; CDR3 length: 13; D gene: NA; V gene: TRBV15
CDR3 protein: ASRLTSGAYEQY; J gene: TRBJ2-7; CDR3 length: 12; D gene: TRBD2; V gene: TRBV6-5
CDR3 protein: AISVPGTEINYGYT; J gene: TRBJ1-2; CDR3 length: 14; D gene: NA; V gene: TRBV10-3
CDR3 protein: ASSLGTGIYNEQF; J gene: TRBJ2-1; CDR3 length: 13; D gene: TRBD1; V gene: TRBV5-1
CDR3 protein: AITGLAGGHYNEQF; J gene: TRBJ2-1; CDR3 length: 14; D gene: TRBD2; V gene: TRBV10-3
CDR3 protein: ASSLFRSSGSPLH; J gene: TRBJ1-6; CDR3 length: 13; D gene: NA; V gene: TRBV27
CDR3 protein: ASSPTGLAGGYEQY; J gene: TRBJ2-7; CDR3 length: 14; D gene: TRBD2; V gene: TRBV18
CDR3 protein: AIGGLNYEQY; J gene: TRBJ2-7; CDR3 length: 10; D gene: NA; V gene: TRBV10-3
CDR3 protein: AWSGPDQNQPQH; J gene: TRBJ1-5; CDR3 length: 12; D gene: NA; V gene: TRBV30
CDR3 protein: ASSSGGQFPRDYEQY; J gene: TRBJ2-7; CDR3 length: 15; D gene: NA; V gene: TRBV5-1
CDR3 protein: ASSQLQHLNTGELF; J gene: TRBJ2-2; CDR3 length: 14; D gene: NA; V gene: TRBV4-1
CDR3 protein: ASSGAGAYEQY; J gene: TRBJ2-7; CDR3 length: 11; D gene: TRBD2; V gene: TRBV2
CDR3 protein: SVDRGLNTEAF; J gene: TRBJ1-1; CDR3 length: 11; D gene: TRBD1; V gene: TRBV29-1